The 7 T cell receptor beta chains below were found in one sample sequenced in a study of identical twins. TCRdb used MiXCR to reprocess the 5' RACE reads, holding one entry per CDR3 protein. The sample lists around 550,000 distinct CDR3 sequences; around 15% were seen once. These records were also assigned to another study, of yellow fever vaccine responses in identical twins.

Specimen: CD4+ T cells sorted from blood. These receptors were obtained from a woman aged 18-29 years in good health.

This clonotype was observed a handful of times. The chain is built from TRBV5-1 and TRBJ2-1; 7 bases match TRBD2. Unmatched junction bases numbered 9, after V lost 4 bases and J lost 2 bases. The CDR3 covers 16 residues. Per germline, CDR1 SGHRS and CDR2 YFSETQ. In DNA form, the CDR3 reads TGCGCCAGCAGCAGCCGGGGGGACGTCACCTACAATGAGCAGTTCTTC. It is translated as CASSSRGDVTYNEQFF.

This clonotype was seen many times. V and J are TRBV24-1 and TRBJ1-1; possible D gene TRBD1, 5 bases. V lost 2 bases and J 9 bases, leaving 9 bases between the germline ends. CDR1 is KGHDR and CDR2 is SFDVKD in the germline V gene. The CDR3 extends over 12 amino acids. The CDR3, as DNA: TGTGCCACCAGTGATTGGGGGGGGAAAGCTTTCTTT. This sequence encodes CATSDWGGKAFF.

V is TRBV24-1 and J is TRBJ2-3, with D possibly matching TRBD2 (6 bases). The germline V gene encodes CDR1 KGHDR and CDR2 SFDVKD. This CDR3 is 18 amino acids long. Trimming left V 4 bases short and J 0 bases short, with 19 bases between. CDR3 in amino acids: CATSDPRLADPSTDTQYF. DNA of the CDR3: TGTGCCACCAGTGACCCGAGGTTAGCGGACCCTAGCACAGATACGCAGTATTTT.

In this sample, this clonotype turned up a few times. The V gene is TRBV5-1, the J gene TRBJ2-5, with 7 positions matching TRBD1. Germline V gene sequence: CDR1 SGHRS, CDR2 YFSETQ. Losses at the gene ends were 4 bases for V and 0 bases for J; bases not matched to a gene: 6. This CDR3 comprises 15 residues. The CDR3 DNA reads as TGCGCCAGCAGCACCCAGGGACAGTACCAAGAGACCCAGTACTTC. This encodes CASSTQGQYQETQYF.

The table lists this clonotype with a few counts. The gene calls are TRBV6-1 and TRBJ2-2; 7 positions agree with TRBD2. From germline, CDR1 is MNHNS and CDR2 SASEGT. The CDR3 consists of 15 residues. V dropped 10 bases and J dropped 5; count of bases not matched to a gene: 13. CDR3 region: CATTPRTSGTGELFF. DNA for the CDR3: TGTGCCACGACACCCCGGACTAGTGGGACCGGGGAGCTGTTTTTT.

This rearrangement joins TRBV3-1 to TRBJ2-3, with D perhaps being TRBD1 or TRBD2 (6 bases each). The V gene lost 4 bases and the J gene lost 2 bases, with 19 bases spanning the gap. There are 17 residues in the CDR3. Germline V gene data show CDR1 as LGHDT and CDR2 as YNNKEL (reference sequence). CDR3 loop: CASSLSGAGRYTDTQYF. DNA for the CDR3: TGTGCCAGCAGCCTATCGGGGGCGGGGAGATACACAGATACGCAGTATTTT.

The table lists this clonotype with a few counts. The CDR3 sequence is CASSFSSGFYNEQFF. The CDR3, as DNA: TGTGCCAGCAGCTTTTCTTCAGGGTTCTACAATGAGCAGTTCTTC. The chain couples TRBV7-2 to TRBJ2-1; possible D gene TRBD1, 5 bases. CDR3 length: 15 residues. V was pared by 3 bases and J by 3 bases, with 12 bases between. From germline, CDR1 is SGHTA and CDR2 FQGNSA.